A selection of T cell receptor beta chains follows, all from one sample in a study of shared clonotypes between healthy human individuals. Clones were sequenced by immunoSEQ multiplex PCR, and TCRdb holds only the in-frame ones, with some missing. The repertoire holds over a million clones, with 70% to 80% as singletons. The sample taken for sequencing was memory CD4+ T cells from PBMCs. The source is a man aged 18-30 years in good health. Some clones in this sample may be carry-over from other donors' samples. Each CDR3 is given with its conserved first and last residue. A D gene is named only where the DNA matches it firmly. Not every row has a clone size; where given, it reads once, few, many or a size class.

j_gene	abundance	d_gene	v_gene	CDR3aa	CDR3nt
TRBJ2-3	.	.	TRBV7-3	CASSLRQQDTQYF	TGTGCCAGCAGCTTAAGACAGCAGGATACGCAGTATTTT
TRBJ2-5	.	TRBD2	TRBV5-1	CASSLPLAGQETQYF	TGCGCCAGCAGCCTCCCGTTAGCGGGACAAGAGACCCAGTACTTC
TRBJ1-1	.	.	TRBV4-2	CASSQYRDTEAFF	TGTGCCAGCAGCCAGTATAGAGACACTGAAGCTTTCTTT
TRBJ2-5	.	.	TRBV27	CASSLSGERLGKTQYF	TGTGCCAGCAGTTTATCGGGGGAGAGGCTTGGAAAGACCCAGTACTTC
TRBJ1-1	.	.	TRBV6-1	CAGSDHLNTEAFF	TGTGCCGGGTCAGATCACCTGAACACTGAAGCTTTCTTT
TRBJ2-3	.	.	TRBV5-4	CASSLDWVDTQYF	TGTGCCAGCAGCTTGGATTGGGTAGATACGCAGTATTTT
TRBJ2-5	few	TRBD2	TRBV29-1	CSVFGGRAEETQYF	TGCAGCGTTTTCGGCGGGAGGGCCGAAGAGACCCAGTACTTC
TRBJ1-3	.	TRBD1	TRBV4-1	CASSQDTPRQGASGNTIYF	TGCGCCAGCAGCCAAGATACCCCCCGACAGGGGGCATCTGGAAACACCATATATTTT
TRBJ1-1	many	.	TRBV7-9	CASSLGQGRAEAFF	TGTGCCAGCAGCTTAGGTCAGGGGAGGGCTGAAGCTTTCTTT
TRBJ1-3	few	TRBD1	TRBV6-5	CASGLDRVRGNTIYF	TGTGCCAGCGGCCTCGACAGGGTTCGGGGAAACACCATATATTTT
TRBJ2-7	.	TRBD1	TRBV5-1	CASSQDPGGSEQYF	TGCGCCAGCAGCCAGGACCCAGGGGGATCCGAGCAGTACTTC
TRBJ2-1	few	.	TRBV28	CASSSSQTTETYNEQFF	TGTGCCAGCAGTTCTTCTCAAACGACAGAAACCTACAATGAGCAGTTCTTC
TRBJ1-3	.	.	TRBV5-1	CASSSSGPDSGNTIYF	TGCGCCAGCAGCTCCTCGGGCCCCGACTCTGGAAACACCATATATTTT
TRBJ1-1	.	TRBD1	TRBV28	CASSLPGQGMTEAFF	TGTGCCAGCAGTCTGCCGGGACAGGGGATGACTGAAGCTTTCTTT
TRBJ2-7	.	.	TRBV28	CASSQRVWSAFSYEQYF	TGTGCCAGCAGTCAACGGGTCTGGAGCGCATTCTCCTACGAGCAGTACTTC
TRBJ1-2	once	.	TRBV5-1	CASSFRDGYGYTF	TGCGCCAGCAGCTTCAGGGACGGCTATGGCTACACCTTC
TRBJ2-7	.	.	TRBV5-4	CASSPVGPGTSYEQYF	TGTGCCAGCAGCCCGGTTGGGCCGGGAACGAGCTACGAGCAGTACTTC
TRBJ2-3	.	TRBD2	TRBV19	CASSGTSGRTDTQYF	TGTGCCAGTAGCGGGACTAGCGGACGCACAGATACGCAGTATTTT
TRBJ2-1	.	.	TRBV7-3	CASSPSADSYNEQFF	TGTGCCAGCAGCCCATCAGCTGACTCCTACAATGAGCAGTTCTTC
TRBJ2-1	once	TRBD2	TRBV6-1	CASSPGGGGYEQFF	TGTGCCAGCAGCCCCGGGGGGGGCGGCTATGAGCAGTTCTTC
TRBJ2-7	.	.	TRBV5-4	CASSFSLLDGYEQYF	TGTGCCAGCAGCTTCAGTCTATTGGACGGCTACGAGCAGTACTTC
TRBJ2-7	once	TRBD1	TRBV5-1	CASSSAGTESYEQYF	TGCGCCAGCAGCTCCGCCGGGACAGAGTCCTACGAGCAGTACTTC
TRBJ2-3	.	TRBD1	TRBV19	CASSTQGDKLVSTQYF	TGTGCCAGTAGCACTCAGGGGGACAAACTAGTGAGTACGCAGTATTTT
TRBJ2-7	.	.	TRBV10-3	CATSGIYEQYF	TGTGCCACCAGCGGTATCTACGAGCAGTACTTC
TRBJ1-2	.	.	TRBV5-1	CASSLASGGHGYTF	TGCGCCAGCAGCTTGGCCAGCGGAGGGCATGGCTACACCTTC
TRBJ1-1	.	.	TRBV2	CASSPNRVRSEAFF	TGTGCCAGCAGTCCGAACAGGGTTAGGTCTGAAGCTTTCTTT
TRBJ2-7	once	TRBD1	TRBV29-1	CSVALTGTGNEQYF	TGCAGCGTCGCCCTTACCGGGACAGGGAACGAGCAGTACTTC
TRBJ1-2	.	.	TRBV4-1	CASSQDGAGLSIANYGYTF	TGCGCCAGCAGCCAAGACGGGGCAGGGCTCTCAATAGCTAACTATGGCTACACCTTC
TRBJ1-2	.	.	TRBV7-2	CASSLVRGSYNYGYTF	TGTGCCAGCAGCTTAGTCCGGGGCAGCTATAACTATGGCTACACCTTC
TRBJ1-2	.	.	TRBV6-1	CASSERPDYGYTF	TGTGCCAGCAGTGAACGACCTGACTATGGCTACACCTTC
TRBJ2-6	.	TRBD1	TRBV6-1	CASSLTGAGANVLTF	TGTGCCAGCAGCCTGACAGGGGCTGGGGCCAACGTCCTGACTTTC
TRBJ2-5	.	.	TRBV6-4	CASSLFPGGETQYF	TGTGCCAGCAGTTTATTTCCCGGTGGAGAGACCCAGTACTTC
TRBJ1-5	.	TRBD1	TRBV7-9	CATTGQFNQPQHF	TGTGCCACCACGGGACAGTTCAATCAGCCCCAGCATTTT
TRBJ2-1	.	TRBD2	TRBV11-1	CASRPGTSGSHEQFF	TGTGCCAGCAGGCCCGGGACTAGCGGGAGTCATGAGCAGTTCTTC
TRBJ2-1	.	.	TRBV7-9	CASRSDHNEQFF	TGTGCCAGCAGATCAGACCACAATGAGCAGTTCTTC
TRBJ2-3	.	.	TRBV20-1	CSATDPDTQYF	TGCAGTGCTACCGATCCAGATACGCAGTATTTT
TRBJ2-7	few	.	TRBV27	CASGWTVLDEQYF	TGTGCCAGCGGATGGACAGTCCTAGACGAGCAGTACTTC